This T cell receptor beta chain is drawn from a study of CD8 T cells in ankylosing spondylitis. Whole-study results and caveats: Typical of ankylosing spondylitis blood, it appeared, was a TCR beta motif of roughly eight highly homologous variants. Matched ankylosing spondylitis synovial fluid reportedly contained a significantly enriched population of disease-linked clones.

This clonotype turned up a few times. No antigen is known for it. There are 14 residues in the CDR3. Germline loops: CDR1 KGHSH, CDR2 LQKENI. Trimming stripped 2 bases from V and 3 bases from J, with 10 bases between. MiXCR, run by TCRdb on the 5' RACE reads, gives a single entry per CDR3 protein. The sample has some 700,000 distinct CDR3 sequences; around a fifth are singletons. The rearrangement uses TRBV18 and TRBJ1-2; D ambiguous. This clonotype was obtained from a male donor with ankylosing spondylitis. Sequencing input: blood, either unsorted or a sorted T cell fraction (not recorded which). The CDR3 here is CASSPTQTDYGYTF. CDR3 in DNA: TGTGCCAGCTCACCAACACAGACCGACTATGGCTACACCTTC.